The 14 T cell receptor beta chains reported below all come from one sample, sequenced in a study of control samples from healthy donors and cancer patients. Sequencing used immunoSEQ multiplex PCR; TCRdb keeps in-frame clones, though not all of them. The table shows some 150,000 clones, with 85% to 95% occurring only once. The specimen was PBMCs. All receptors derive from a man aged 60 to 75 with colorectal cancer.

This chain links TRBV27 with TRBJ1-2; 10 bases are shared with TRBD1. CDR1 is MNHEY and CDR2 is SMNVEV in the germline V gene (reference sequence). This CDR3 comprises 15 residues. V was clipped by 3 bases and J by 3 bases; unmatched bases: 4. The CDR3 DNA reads TGTGCCAGCAGTTTCCTCGGGACAGGGGACTATGGCTACACCTTC. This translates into CASSFLGTGDYGYTF.

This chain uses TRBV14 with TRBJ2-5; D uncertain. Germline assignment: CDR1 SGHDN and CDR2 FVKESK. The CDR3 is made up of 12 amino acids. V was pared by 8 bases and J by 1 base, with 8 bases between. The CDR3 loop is CASDRPQETQYF. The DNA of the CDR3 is TGTGCCAGCGACCGACCCCAAGAGACCCAGTACTTC. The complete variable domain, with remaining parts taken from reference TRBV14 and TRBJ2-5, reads EAGVTQFPSHSVIEKGQTVTLRCDPISGHDNLYWYRRVMGKEIKFLLHFVKESKQDESGMPNNRFLAERTGGTYSTLKVQPAELEDSGVYFCASDRPQETQYFGPGTRLLVL.

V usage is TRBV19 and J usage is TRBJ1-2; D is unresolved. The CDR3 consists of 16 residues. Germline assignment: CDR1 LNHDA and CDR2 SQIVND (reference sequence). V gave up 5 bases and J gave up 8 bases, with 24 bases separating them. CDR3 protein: CASSRLSGQQSVGYTF. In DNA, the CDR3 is TGTGCCAGTAGTCGCCTGTCCGGGCAACAATCCGTCGGCTACACCTTC. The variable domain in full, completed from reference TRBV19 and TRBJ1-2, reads DGGITQSPKYLFRKEGQNVTLSCEQNLNHDAMYWYRQDPGQGLRLIYYSQIVNDFQKGDIAEGYSVSREKKESFPLTVTSAQKNPTAFYLCASSRLSGQQSVGYTFGSGTRLTVV.

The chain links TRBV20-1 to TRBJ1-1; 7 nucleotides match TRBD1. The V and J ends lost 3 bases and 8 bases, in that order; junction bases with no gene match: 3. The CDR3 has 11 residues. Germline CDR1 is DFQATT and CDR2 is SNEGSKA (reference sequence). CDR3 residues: CSASDREEAFF. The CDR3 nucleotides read TGCAGTGCTAGTGACAGGGAAGAAGCTTTCTTT.

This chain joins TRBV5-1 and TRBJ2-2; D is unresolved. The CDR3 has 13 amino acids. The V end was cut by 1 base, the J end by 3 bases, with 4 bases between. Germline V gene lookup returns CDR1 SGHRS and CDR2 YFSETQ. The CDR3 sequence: CASSLTDTGELFF. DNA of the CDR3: TGCGCCAGCAGCTTGACAGACACCGGGGAGCTGTTTTTT.

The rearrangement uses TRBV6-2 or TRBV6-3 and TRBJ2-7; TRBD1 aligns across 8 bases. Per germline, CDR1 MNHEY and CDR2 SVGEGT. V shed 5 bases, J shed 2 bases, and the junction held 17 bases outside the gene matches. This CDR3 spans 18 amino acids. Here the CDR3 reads CASSTRQGKGSSAYEQYF. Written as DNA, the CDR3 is TGTGCCAGCAGTACTCGACAGGGGAAGGGATCATCAGCCTACGAGCAGTACTTC.

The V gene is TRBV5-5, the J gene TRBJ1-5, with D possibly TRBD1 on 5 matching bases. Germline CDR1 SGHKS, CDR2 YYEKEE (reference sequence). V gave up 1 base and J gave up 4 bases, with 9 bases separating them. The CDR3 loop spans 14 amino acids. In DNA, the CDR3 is TGTGCCAGCAGCTTGATGGGGGGAAATCAGCCCCAGCATTTT. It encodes CASSLMGGNQPQHF.

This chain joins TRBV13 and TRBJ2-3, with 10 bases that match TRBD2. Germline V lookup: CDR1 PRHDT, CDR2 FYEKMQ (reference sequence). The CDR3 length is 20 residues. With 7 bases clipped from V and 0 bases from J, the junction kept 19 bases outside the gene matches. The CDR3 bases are TGTGCCAGCACCTGTAGCCCCCTAGCGGGGGCCAAATTTAGCACAGATACGCAGTATTTT. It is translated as CASTCSPLAGAKFSTDTQYF.

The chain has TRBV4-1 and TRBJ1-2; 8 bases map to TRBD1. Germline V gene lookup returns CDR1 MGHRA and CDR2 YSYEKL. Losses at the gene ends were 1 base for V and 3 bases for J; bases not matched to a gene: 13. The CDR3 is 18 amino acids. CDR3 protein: CASSQALTGAERYYGYTF. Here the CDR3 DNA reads TGCGCCAGCAGCCAAGCCCTGACAGGGGCCGAACGTTACTATGGCTACACCTTC.

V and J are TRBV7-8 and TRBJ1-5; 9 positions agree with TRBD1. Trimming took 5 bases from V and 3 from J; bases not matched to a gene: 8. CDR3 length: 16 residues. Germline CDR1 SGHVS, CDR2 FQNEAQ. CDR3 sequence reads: CASSPGYRGPNQPQHF. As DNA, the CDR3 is TGTGCCAGCAGCCCGGGGTACAGGGGGCCCAATCAGCCCCAGCATTTT.

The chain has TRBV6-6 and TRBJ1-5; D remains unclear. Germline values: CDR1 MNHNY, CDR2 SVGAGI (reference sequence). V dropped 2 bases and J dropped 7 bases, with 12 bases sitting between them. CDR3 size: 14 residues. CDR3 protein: CASSYGMERQPQHF. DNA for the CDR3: TGTGCCAGCAGTTACGGCATGGAGAGACAGCCCCAGCATTTT.

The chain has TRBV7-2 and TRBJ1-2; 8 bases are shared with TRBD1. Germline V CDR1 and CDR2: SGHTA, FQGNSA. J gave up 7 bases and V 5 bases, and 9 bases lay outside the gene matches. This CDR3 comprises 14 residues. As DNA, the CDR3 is TGTGCCAGCAGCACACAACAGGGGGAGGGTGGCTACACCTTC. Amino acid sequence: CASSTQQGEGGYTF.

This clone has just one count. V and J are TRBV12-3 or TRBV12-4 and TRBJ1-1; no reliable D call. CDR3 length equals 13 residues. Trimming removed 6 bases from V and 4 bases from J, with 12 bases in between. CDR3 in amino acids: CASRRERGTEAFF. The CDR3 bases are TGTGCCAGCAGGCGGGAGCGGGGCACTGAAGCTTTCTTT.

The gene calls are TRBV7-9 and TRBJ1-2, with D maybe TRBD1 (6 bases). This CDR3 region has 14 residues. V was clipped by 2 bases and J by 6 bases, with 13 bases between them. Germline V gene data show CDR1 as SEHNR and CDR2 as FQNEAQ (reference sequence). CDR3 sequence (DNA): TGTGCCAGCAGCTTATTGGGGGACACGAATGGCTACACCTTC. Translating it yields CASSLLGDTNGYTF.